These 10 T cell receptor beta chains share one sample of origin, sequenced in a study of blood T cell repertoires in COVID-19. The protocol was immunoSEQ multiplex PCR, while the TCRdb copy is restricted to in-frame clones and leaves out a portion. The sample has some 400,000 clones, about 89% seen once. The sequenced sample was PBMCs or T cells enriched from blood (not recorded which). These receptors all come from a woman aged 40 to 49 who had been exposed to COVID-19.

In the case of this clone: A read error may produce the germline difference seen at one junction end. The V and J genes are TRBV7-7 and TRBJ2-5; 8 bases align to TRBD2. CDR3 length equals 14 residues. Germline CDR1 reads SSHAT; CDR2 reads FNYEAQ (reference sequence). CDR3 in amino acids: CASSVSGNGETQYF. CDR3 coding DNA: TGTGCTAGCAGCGTTAGCGGGAACGGAGAGACCCAGTACTTC.

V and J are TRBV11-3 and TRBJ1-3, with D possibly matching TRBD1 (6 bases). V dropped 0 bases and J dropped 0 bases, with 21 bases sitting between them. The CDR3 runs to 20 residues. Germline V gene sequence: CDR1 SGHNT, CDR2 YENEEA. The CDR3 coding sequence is TGTGCCAGCAGCTTAGACCGAACAGGGATCCTCAGCGGCTCTGGAAACACCATATATTTT. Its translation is CASSLDRTGILSGSGNTIYF. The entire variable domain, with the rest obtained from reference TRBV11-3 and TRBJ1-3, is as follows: EAGVVQSPRYKIIEKKQPVAFWCNPISGHNTLYWYLQNLGQGPELLIRYENEEAVDDSQLPKDRFSAERLKGVDSTLKIQPAELGDSAVYLCASSLDRTGILSGSGNTIYFGEGSWLTVV.

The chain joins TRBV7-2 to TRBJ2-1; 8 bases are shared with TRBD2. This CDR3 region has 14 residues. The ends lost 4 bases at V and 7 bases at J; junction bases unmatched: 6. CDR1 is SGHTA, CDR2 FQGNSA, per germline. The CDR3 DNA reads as TGTGCCAGCAGCTCACCGGGACTAGAAAATGAGCAGTTCTTC. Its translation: CASSSPGLENEQFF.

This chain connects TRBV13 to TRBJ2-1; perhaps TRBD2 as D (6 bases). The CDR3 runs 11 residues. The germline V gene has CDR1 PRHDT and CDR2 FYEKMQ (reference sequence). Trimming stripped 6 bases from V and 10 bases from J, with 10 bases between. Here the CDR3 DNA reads TGTGCCAGCAGGAGGGAGGCCGAGCAGTTCTTC. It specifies CASRREAEQFF.

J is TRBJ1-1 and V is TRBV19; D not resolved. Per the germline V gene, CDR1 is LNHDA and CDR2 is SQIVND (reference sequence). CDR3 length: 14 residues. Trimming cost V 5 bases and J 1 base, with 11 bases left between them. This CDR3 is CASSYEGRNTEAFF. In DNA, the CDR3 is TGTGCCAGTAGTTACGAGGGAAGGAACACTGAAGCTTTCTTT.

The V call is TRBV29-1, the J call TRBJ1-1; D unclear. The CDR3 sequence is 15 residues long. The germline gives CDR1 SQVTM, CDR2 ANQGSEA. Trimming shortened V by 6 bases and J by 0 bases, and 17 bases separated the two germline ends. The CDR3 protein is CSVAGHRGVNTEAFF. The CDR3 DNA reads TGCAGCGTGGCCGGTCACCGGGGTGTGAACACTGAAGCTTTCTTT.

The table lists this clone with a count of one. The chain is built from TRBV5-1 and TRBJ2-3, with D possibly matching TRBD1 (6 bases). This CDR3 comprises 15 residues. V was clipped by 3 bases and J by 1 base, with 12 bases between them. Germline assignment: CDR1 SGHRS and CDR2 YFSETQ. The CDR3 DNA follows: TGCGCCAGCAGCTACTGGACAGACGGCACAGATACGCAGTATTTT. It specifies CASSYWTDGTDTQYF. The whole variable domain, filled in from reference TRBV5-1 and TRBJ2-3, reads KAGVTQTPRYLIKTRGQQVTLSCSPISGHRSVSWYQQTPGQGLQFLFEYFSETQRNKGNFPGRFSGRQFSNSRSEMNVSTLELGDSALYLCASSYWTDGTDTQYFGPGTRLTVL.

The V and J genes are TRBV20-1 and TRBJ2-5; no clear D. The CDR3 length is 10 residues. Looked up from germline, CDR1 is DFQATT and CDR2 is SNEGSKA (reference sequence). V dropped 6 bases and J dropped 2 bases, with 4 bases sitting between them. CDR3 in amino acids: CSAVQETQYF. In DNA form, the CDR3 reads TGCAGTGCCGTACAAGAGACCCAGTACTTC.

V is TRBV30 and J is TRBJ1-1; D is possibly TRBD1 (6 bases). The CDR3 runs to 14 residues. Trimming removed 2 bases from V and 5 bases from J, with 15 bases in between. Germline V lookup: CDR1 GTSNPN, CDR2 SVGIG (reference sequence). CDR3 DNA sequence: TGTGCCTGGAGTCCTCAGGGGCGGCGAACTGAAGCTTTCTTT. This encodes CAWSPQGRRTEAFF.

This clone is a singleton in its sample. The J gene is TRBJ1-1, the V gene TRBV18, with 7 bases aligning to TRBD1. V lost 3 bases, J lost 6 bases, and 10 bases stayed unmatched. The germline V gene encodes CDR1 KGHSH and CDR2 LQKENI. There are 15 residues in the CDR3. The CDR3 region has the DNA TGTGCCAGCTCACCTTTCCCCCAGGGGGAGGCTGAAGCTTTCTTT. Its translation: CASSPFPQGEAEAFF.